One sample yielded the 13 T cell receptor beta chains listed below, sequenced in a study of breast tumors, draining lymph nodes, adjacent tissues. Using its own MiXCR run on the multiplex PCR reads, TCRdb lists one record per CDR3 protein. The sample lists 17,000 or so distinct CDR3 sequences, approximately 42% occurring once. Sequenced input: tumor-adjacent breast tissue. The receptors come from a female donor with breast cancer. Some clones in this sample may be carry-over from other donors' samples.

The chain carries TRBV20-1 and TRBJ2-3; 14 bases fit TRBD2. Germline CDR1 reads DFQATT; CDR2 reads SNEGSKA (reference sequence). V shed 4 bases and J 0 bases; nucleotides not matched to a gene: 12. The CDR3 runs 19 residues. The DNA of the CDR3 is TGCAGTGCTACGACTAGCGGGAGGGTCTCGTTCGCAAGCACAGATACGCAGTATTTT. Translation: CSATTSGRVSFASTDTQYF.

This clonotype is labeled as medium-sized (0.01 to 0.1%). The V and J genes are TRBV6-5 and TRBJ2-7; TRBD1 matches 8 bases. Germline values: CDR1 MNHEY, CDR2 SVGAGI. The CDR3 loop spans 16 amino acids. Germline trimming cut 2 bases from V and 3 bases from J; bases unmatched to any gene: 9. For the CDR3, the DNA is TGTGCCAGCAGTTACGGGGTGACAGGGGACCTCTACGAGCAGTACTTC. Encoded protein: CASSYGVTGDLYEQYF.

The chain recombines TRBV5-1 with TRBJ2-1, with 10 positions matching TRBD2. The CDR3 extends over 16 amino acids. After removal of 4 bases from V and 5 bases from J, the junction contained 9 bases not matched to a gene. The V gene's germline CDR1 is SGHRS and CDR2 YFSETQ. DNA for the CDR3: TGCGCCAGCAGCCCAATAGCGGGAGGAGGGCACAATGAGCAGTTCTTC. Residues: CASSPIAGGGHNEQFF.

There are many counts of this clonotype. V usage is TRBV6-5 and J usage is TRBJ2-1, with D tentatively TRBD2 (6 bases). The CDR3 has 15 residues. Germline values: CDR1 MNHEY, CDR2 SVGAGI. V was clipped by 6 bases and J by 3 bases, with 15 bases between them. The CDR3 spells CASSPPRRGYNEQFF. CDR3 nucleotides: TGTGCCAGCAGCCCTCCAAGGCGGGGCTACAATGAGCAGTTCTTC.

This clonotype was seen once. A much larger clone differs from this one at a single base, so this may be a read error. This chain links TRBV11-2 with TRBJ1-1; D uncertain. Germline V CDR1 and CDR2: SGHAT, FQNNGV. V was pared by 11 bases and J by 0 bases, with 16 bases between. The CDR3 contains 14 residues. In nucleotides, the CDR3 is TGTGCCGCCCAAATGGGTGGGTTGAACACTGAAGCTTTCTTT. This sequence encodes CAAQMGGLNTEAFF.

The chain combines TRBV20-1 with TRBJ2-5; 13 bases agree with TRBD2. The length of the CDR3 is 17 residues. Germline CDR1 DFQATT, CDR2 SNEGSKA (reference sequence). J gave up 5 bases and V 1 base, and 10 bases lay outside the gene matches. The DNA of the CDR3 is TGCAGTGCTAGAGTCCCCAGGACTAGCGGGAGTGCGGAGACCCAGTACTTC. Its translation: CSARVPRTSGSAETQYF.

The V call is TRBV12-3 or TRBV12-4, the J call TRBJ1-2, with 9 bases aligning to TRBD1. The CDR3 has 15 residues. The ends lost 6 bases at V and 4 bases at J; junction bases unmatched: 9. For the CDR3, the DNA is TGTGCCAGCAGCAAGAGGACAGGGGAGGGCTATGGCTACACCTTC. This codes for CASSKRTGEGYGYTF.

CDR3 coding DNA: TGTGCCAGCAGCCCACGCAGCTCCTACTCCTACGAGCAGTACTTC. It specifies CASSPRSSYSYEQYF. The chain is built from TRBV7-9 and TRBJ2-7; D gene ambiguous. V dropped 5 bases and J dropped 0 bases, with 14 bases sitting between them. The CDR3 extends over 15 amino acids. Germline V gives CDR1 SEHNR, CDR2 FQNEAQ (reference sequence).

A word on this clonotype: Its ends do not fully match the called genes, so a read error is possible. The gene calls are TRBV5-1 and TRBJ1-3, with D uncertain. This CDR3 spans 16 amino acids. CDR1 is SGHRS and CDR2 is YFSETQ in the germline V gene. In DNA, the CDR3 is TGCGCCAGCAGCCCGGGGATTACCGACTCTGGAGACACCATATACTTT. Protein sequence: CASSPGITDSGDTIYF.

V is TRBV4-1 and J is TRBJ2-1; possible D gene TRBD1, 5 bases. CDR3 length: 17 residues. The ends were cut back, 2 bases at V and 3 bases at J, with 17 bases in the middle. Germline V gene sequence: CDR1 MGHRA, CDR2 YSYEKL. The CDR3 DNA is TGCGCCAGCAGCCAACTACAGGCTGGTGGTAACTACAATGAGCAGTTCTTC. Its protein is CASSQLQAGGNYNEQFF.

This clonotype was seen ten or more times. A read error may be the cause here, since a much bigger clone is one base away. CDR3: CASSLTGARSPLHF. The CDR3 bases are TGTGCCAGCAGCTTGACAGGGGCCCGGTCACCCCTCCACTTT. This chain joins TRBV5-8 and TRBJ1-6; 7 bases line up with TRBD1. The CDR3 consists of 14 residues. CDR1 is SGHTS, CDR2 YDEGEE, per germline. V trimming: 1 base; J trimming: 10 bases; junction bases outside the gene matches: 5.

This clonotype has at least ten counts. This chain uses TRBV20-1 with TRBJ1-1; 7 bases agree with TRBD1. From germline, CDR1 is DFQATT and CDR2 SNEGSKA (reference sequence). V dropped 6 bases and J dropped 1; count of bases not matched to a gene: 5. The CDR3 contains 13 residues. CDR3: CSASRTGNTEAFF. The CDR3 DNA follows: TGCAGTGCCTCCCGGACAGGGAACACTGAAGCTTTCTTT.

This clonotype has at least ten counts. A read error may account for a junction end that differs from germline. The V call is TRBV7-7, the J call TRBJ2-5; 8 bases agree with TRBD2. The CDR3 consists of 15 residues. The germline CDR1 and CDR2 sequences are SSHAT and FNYEAQ (reference sequence). The CDR3 DNA reads TGTGCTAGCAGCTTGTTCGGGGGGGTTCAAGAGACCCAGTACTTC. Amino acid sequence: CASSLFGGVQETQYF.